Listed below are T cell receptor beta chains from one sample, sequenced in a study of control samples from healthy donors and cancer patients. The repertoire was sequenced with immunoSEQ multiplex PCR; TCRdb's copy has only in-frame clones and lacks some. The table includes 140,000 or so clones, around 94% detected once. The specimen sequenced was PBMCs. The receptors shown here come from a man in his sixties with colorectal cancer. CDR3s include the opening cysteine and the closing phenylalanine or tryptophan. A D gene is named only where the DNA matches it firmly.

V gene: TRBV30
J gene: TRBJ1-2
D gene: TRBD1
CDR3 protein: CAWSSGTADGYTF

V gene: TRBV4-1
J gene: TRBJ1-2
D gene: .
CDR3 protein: CASSQDIATRSYGYTF

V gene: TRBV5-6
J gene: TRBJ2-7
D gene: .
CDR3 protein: CASRLQEYEQYF

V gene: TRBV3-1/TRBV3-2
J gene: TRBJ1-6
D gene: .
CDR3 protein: CASSQEWGDNSPLHF

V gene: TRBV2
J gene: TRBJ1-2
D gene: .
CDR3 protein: CASRRLLRGGGYTF

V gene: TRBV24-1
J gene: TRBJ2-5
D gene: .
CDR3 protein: CATSDPGGPETQYF

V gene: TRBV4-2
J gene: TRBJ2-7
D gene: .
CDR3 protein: CASSQERGLSYEQYF

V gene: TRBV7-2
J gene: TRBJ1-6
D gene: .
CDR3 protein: CAIRGPGSPLHF

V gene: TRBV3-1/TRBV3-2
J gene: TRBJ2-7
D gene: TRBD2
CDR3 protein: CASSQDGSGGTYEQYF

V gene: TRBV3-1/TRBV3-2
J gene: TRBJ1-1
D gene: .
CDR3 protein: CASSQDKAEAFF

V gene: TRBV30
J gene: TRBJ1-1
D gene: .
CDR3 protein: CAWGKANTEAFF

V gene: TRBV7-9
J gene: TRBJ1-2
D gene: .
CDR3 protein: CASSSGFRGADYGYTF

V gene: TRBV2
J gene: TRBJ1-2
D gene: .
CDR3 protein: CASSGGDKTYGYTF

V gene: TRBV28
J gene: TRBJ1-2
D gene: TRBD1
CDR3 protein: CASSGDSSGYGYTF

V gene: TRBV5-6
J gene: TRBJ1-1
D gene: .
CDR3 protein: CASSLGSNTEAFF

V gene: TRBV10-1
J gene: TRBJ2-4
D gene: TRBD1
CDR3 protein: CASSEAGQGNIQYF

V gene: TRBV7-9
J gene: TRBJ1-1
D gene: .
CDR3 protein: CASSSQGQNTEAFF

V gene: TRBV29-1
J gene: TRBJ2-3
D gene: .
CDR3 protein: CSVEGTSTDTQYF

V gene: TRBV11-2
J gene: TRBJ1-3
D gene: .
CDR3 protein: CASSLGLDTIYF

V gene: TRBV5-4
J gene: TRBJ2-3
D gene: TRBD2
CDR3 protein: CASSLTSGGGTDTQYF

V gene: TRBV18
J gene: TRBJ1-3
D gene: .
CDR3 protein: CASSPNPAVSGNTIYF

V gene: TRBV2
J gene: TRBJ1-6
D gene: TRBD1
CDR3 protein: CASSLQGAGSPLHF

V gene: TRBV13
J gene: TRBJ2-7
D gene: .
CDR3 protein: CASSLGRPVLEQYF

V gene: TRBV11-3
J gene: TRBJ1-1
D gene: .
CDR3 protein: CASSPQLGTEAFF

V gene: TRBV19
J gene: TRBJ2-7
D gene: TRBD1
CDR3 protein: CASSIFWTGDPYEQYF

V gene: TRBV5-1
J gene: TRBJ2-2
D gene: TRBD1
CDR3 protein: CASSLAQGNPGELFF

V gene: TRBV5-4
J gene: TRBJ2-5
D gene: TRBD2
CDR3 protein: CASSAGLAGGQETQYF

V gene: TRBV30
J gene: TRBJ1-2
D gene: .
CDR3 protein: CASQPVNYGYTF

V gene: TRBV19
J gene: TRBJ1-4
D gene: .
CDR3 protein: CASISRGPNEKLFF

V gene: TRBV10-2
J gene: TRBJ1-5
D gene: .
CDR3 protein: CASSVGDQPQHF

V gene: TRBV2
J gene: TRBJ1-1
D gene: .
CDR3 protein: CASSLGKNTEAFF

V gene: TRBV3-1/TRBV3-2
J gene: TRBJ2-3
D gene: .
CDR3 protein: CASSQAGRGPRDTQYF

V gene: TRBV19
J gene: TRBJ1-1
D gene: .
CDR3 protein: CASSIGGKMNTEAFF

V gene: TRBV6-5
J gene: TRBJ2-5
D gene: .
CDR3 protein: CASRSLMGTQYF

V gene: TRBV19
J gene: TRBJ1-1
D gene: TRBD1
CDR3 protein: CASSATGGAKTEAFF

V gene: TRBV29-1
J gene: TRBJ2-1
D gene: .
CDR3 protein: CSVERNEQFF

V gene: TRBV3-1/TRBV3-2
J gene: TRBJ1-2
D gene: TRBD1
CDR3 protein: CASSQVRTGSYGYTF

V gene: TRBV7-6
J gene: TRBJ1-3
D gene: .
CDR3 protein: CASSPRTAGNTIYF

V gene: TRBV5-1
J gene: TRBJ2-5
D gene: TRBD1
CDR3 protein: CASSVYRGPGETQYF

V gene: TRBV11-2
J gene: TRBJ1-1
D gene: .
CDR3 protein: CASSTDMNTEAFF

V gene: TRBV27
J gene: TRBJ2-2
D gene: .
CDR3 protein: CASSTRQGELFF

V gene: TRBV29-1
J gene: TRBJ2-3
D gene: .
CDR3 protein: CSVEGGTGISTDTQYF

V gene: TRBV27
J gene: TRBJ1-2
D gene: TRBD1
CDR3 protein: CASSTGVGGYTF

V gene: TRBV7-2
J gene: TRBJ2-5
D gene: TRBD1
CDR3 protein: CASSQGQGDQETQYF

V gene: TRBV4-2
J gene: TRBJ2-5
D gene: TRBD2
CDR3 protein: CASSQALAGGSETQYF

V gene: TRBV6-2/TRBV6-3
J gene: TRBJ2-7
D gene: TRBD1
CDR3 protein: CASSYRDRVPSDGYF

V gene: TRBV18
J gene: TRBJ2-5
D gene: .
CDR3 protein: CASSPIQDQETQYF

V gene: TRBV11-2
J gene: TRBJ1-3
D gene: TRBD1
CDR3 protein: CASREPGTGPNTIYF

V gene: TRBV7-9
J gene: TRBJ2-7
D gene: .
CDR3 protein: CASREGEYEQYF

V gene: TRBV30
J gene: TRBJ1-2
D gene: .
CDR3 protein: CAWSLNYGYTF

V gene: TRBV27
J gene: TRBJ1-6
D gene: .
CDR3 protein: CASSLSGGSGSPLHF

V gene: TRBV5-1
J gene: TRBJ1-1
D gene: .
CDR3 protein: CASRLDSNTEAFF

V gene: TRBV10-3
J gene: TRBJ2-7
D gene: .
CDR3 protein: CAISESAGSYEQYF

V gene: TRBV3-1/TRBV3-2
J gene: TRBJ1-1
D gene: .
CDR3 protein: CASRTTANTEAFF

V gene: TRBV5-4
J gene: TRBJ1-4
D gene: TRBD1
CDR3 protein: CASSLTGANEKLFF